These 15 T cell receptor beta chains originate from one sample sequenced in a study of T cell repertoires in cytomegalovirus infection. TCRdb redid the calling of the reads with MiXCR, one entry per CDR3 protein. The sample carries a few hundred thousand distinct CDR3 sequences, roughly 29% recorded once. The sequenced sample consisted of PBMCs. The receptors here all came from a human donor in good health (CMV status not recorded). Some clones in this sample may be carry-over from other donors' samples.

A few counts support this clonotype. This chain connects TRBV9 to TRBJ2-5; TRBD1 might be the D (5 bases). Germline V lookup: CDR1 SGDLS, CDR2 YYNGEE. V was pared by 4 bases and J by 1 base, with 14 bases between. The CDR3 sequence is 15 residues long. CDR3 DNA: TGTGCCAGCAGCCCTAGACAGAGCCCCCAAGAGACCCAGTACTTC. It yields the protein CASSPRQSPQETQYF.

This clonotype was counted only a few times. The chain carries TRBV12-3 or TRBV12-4 and TRBJ2-3; 11 nucleotides agree with TRBD2. V lost 5 bases, J lost 2 bases, and 12 bases stayed unmatched. This CDR3 is built from 18 residues. Here the CDR3 DNA reads TGTGCCAGCAGTACCAGATCGATAGCGGGAGGGACCACAGATACGCAGTATTTT. Protein product: CASSTRSIAGGTTDTQYF.

This clonotype appeared many times. The J gene is TRBJ2-2, the V gene TRBV7-2; D ambiguous. The length of the CDR3 is 13 residues. The V and J ends lost 5 bases and 4 bases respectively, with 8 bases between them. CDR1 is SGHTA, CDR2 FQGNSA, per germline. DNA for the CDR3: TGTGCCAGCAGCCTCCTTTTCACCGGGGAGCTGTTTTTT. This sequence encodes CASSLLFTGELFF. The full variable domain, rest sourced from reference TRBV7-2 and TRBJ2-2, is GAGVSQSPSNKVTEKGKDVELRCDPISGHTALYWYRQSLGQGLEFLIYFQGNSAPDKSGLPSDRFSAERTGGSVSTLTIQRTQQEDSAVYLCASSLLFTGELFFGEGSRLTVL.

The chain has TRBV28 and TRBJ2-7, with no clear D. Trimming cost V 3 bases and J 2 bases, with 11 bases left between them. CDR1 and CDR2 from the germline V gene are MDHEN and SYDVKM. CDR3 length equals 14 residues. CDR3 DNA: TGTGCCAGCAGTTTGGTGGGCCAACCCTACGAGCAGTACTTC. Translating gives CASSLVGQPYEQYF.

The chain uses TRBV18 and TRBJ1-5, with 9 bases that match TRBD1. CDR1 is KGHSH, CDR2 LQKENI, per germline. The CDR3 length is 17 residues. V was clipped by 3 bases and J by 2 bases; unmatched bases: 8. The CDR3 coding sequence is TGTGCCAGCTCACCTTTAGGGACAGGGCATGGCAATCAGCCCCAGCATTTT. Protein: CASSPLGTGHGNQPQHF.

The chain joins TRBV28 to TRBJ2-2; D is possibly TRBD2 (5 bases). The CDR3 runs to 15 residues. Germline V lookup: CDR1 MDHEN, CDR2 SYDVKM. V dropped 2 bases and J dropped 4 bases, with 11 bases sitting between them. The CDR3 loop is CASSLASEGTGELFF. The CDR3, as DNA: TGTGCCAGCAGTTTAGCTAGTGAGGGCACCGGGGAGCTGTTTTTT. Drawing the rest from reference TRBV28 and TRBJ2-2, the complete variable domain is DVKVTQSSRYLVKRTGEKVFLECVQDMDHENMFWYRQDPGLGLRLIYFSYDVKMKEKGDIPEGYSVSREKKERFSLILESASTNQTSMYLCASSLASEGTGELFFGEGSRLTVL.

This clonotype was seen many times. This rearrangement joins TRBV12-3 or TRBV12-4 to TRBJ1-1; the D gene is possibly TRBD1 (6 bases). The ends were cut back, 6 bases at V and 4 bases at J, with 15 bases in the middle. The CDR3 is made up of 14 amino acids. CDR3 loop: CASRGRGLLTEAFF. For the CDR3, the DNA is TGTGCCAGCAGGGGCCGGGGGCTCCTCACTGAAGCTTTCTTT.

The V call is TRBV12-3 or TRBV12-4, the J call TRBJ2-5, with 7 bases fitting TRBD1. This CDR3 is built from 14 residues. Losses at the gene ends were 5 bases for V and 1 base for J; bases not matched to a gene: 4. CDR3 sequence (DNA): TGTGCCAGCAGTGTTACAGGGGTCCAAGAGACCCAGTACTTC. This codes for CASSVTGVQETQYF.

This clonotype occurred a few times. This chain links TRBV29-1 with TRBJ2-1; 10 nucleotides match TRBD2. With V trimmed by 4 bases and J by 8 bases, 5 bases remained unmatched. The CDR3 covers 13 residues. Per the germline V gene, CDR1 is SQVTM and CDR2 is ANQGSEA. CDR3 in DNA: TGCAGCGTTGCAAAGCGGGGGGGGCATGAGCAGTTCTTC. Translation gives CSVAKRGGHEQFF.

The chain joins TRBV19 to TRBJ2-1; the match to TRBD1 covers 9 bases. The germline CDR1 and CDR2 sequences are LNHDA and SQIVND (reference sequence). CDR3 length: 13 residues. With 10 bases clipped from V and 7 bases from J, the junction kept 8 bases outside the gene matches. The CDR3 loop is CATRQGGTNEQFF. CDR3 DNA: TGTGCCACTAGACAGGGGGGTACGAATGAGCAGTTCTTC. The whole variable domain, remainder taken from reference TRBV19 and TRBJ2-1, is DGGITQSPKYLFRKEGQNVTLSCEQNLNHDAMYWYRQDPGQGLRLIYYSQIVNDFQKGDIAEGYSVSREKKESFPLTVTSAQKNPTAFYLCATRQGGTNEQFFGPGTRLTVL.

The chain uses TRBV24-1 and TRBJ1-2; the D gene is possibly TRBD1 (6 bases). Germline lookup yields CDR1 KGHDR and CDR2 SFDVKD. The CDR3 has 16 residues. The V end lost 4 bases, the J end lost 4 bases, and 18 bases lay between the germline ends. In DNA, the CDR3 is TGTGCCACCAGTGAGAGAGACAGGCTCGGATCCTATGGCTACACCTTC. Protein: CATSERDRLGSYGYTF.

This clonotype was detected many times. V is TRBV7-2 and J is TRBJ1-1; D gene ambiguous. The CDR3 runs to 15 residues. CDR1 is SGHTA and CDR2 is FQGNSA in the germline V gene. Trimming pared 5 bases from V and 1 base from J, leaving 14 bases between. DNA for the CDR3: TGTGCCAGCAGCCGCCCAGGAGGCGGGAACACTGAAGCTTTCTTT. This sequence encodes CASSRPGGGNTEAFF.

The chain employs TRBV27 and TRBJ1-1, with D perhaps TRBD1 (5 bases). The CDR3 contains 14 residues. The V gene's germline CDR1 is MNHEY and CDR2 SMNVEV (reference sequence). V lost 4 bases and J 5 bases, leaving 14 bases between the germline ends. The CDR3 DNA is TGTGCCAGCAGTTCGGGTCTCGGGGGGACTGAAGCTTTCTTT. Its protein product is CASSSGLGGTEAFF.

The chain links TRBV6-2 or TRBV6-3 to TRBJ2-1; no reliable D call. The V gene's germline CDR1 is MNHEY and CDR2 SVGEGT. This CDR3 comprises 12 residues. Between the trimmed V and J ends, which lost 7 bases and 2 bases, there was a span of 6 bases. The CDR3 DNA reads as TGTGCCAGCACCGACACCTACAATGAGCAGTTCTTC. The encoded protein is CASTDTYNEQFF.

This clonotype was seen a handful of times. The chain joins TRBV20-1 to TRBJ1-2; D gene unclear. The CDR3 has 13 amino acids. Germline V gene lookup returns CDR1 DFQATT and CDR2 SNEGSKA (reference sequence). V was cut by 6 bases and J by 0 bases, with 11 bases left in between. This CDR3 reads CSANPPANYGYTF. The CDR3 nucleotides read TGCAGTGCCAACCCCCCCGCTAACTATGGCTACACCTTC.